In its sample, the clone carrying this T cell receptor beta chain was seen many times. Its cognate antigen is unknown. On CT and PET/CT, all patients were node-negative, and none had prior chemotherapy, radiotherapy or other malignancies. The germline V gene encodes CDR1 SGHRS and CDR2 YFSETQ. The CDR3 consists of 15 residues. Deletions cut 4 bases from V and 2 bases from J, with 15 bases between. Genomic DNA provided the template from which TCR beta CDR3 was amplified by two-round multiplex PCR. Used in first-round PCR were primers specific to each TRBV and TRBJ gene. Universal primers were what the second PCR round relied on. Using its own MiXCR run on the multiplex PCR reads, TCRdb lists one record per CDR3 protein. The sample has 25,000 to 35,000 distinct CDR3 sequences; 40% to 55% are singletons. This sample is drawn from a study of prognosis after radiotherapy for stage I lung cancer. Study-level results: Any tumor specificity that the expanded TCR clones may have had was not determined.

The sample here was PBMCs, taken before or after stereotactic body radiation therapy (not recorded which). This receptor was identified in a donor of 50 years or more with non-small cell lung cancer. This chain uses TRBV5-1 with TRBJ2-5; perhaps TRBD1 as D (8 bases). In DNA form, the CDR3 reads TGCGCCAGCAGCCCCGGACAGGGAGGGCAAGAGACCCAGTACTTC. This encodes CASSPGQGGQETQYF. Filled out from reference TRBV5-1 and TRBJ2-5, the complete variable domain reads KAGVTQTPRYLIKTRGQQVTLSCSPISGHRSVSWYQQTPGQGLQFLFEYFSETQRNKGNFPGRFSGRQFSNSRSEMNVSTLELGDSALYLCASSPGQGGQETQYFGPGTRLLVL.